Listed here is a single T cell receptor beta chain. What it binds is unknown. CDR3 length: 15 amino acids. V shed 0 bases, J shed 2 bases, and the junction held 4 bases outside the gene matches. Germline lookup yields CDR1 SGHRS and CDR2 YFSETQ. This specimen belongs to a study of T cells in localized non-small cell lung cancer. Study-wide results and caveats: Adjacent lung exhibited a median of about 56 among the 100 most abundant tumor clones. Analysis by sequencing included only one tumor region, so heterogeneity remains possible. The greatest T cell clonality was found in uninvolved adjacent lung (higher than in tumor).

Profiled with immunoSEQ multiplex PCR; TCRdb holds only in-frame clones, not every one. Here the sample spans fewer than 40,000 clones, 70% to 90% being singletons. The source material was peripheral blood, sampled before any cancer treatment. The chain joins TRBV5-1 to TRBJ2-7, with TRBD1 matching 8 bases. This sequence was found in a male donor aged 60 or over with stage III lung adenocarcinoma. In nucleotides, the CDR3 is TGCGCCAGCAGCTTGGTTGCGGACAGGGCCTACGAGCAGTACTTC. This encodes CASSLVADRAYEQYF.